The 19 T cell receptor beta chains presented below share a single source sample, sequenced in a study of blood T cells in healthy people across ages. A second PCR, run for roughly 7 to 11 cycles, used a sample-barcoded 5' primer plus a J-beta primer mix. TCRdb fed the 5' RACE reads into MiXCR, producing one record per CDR3 protein. The sample records over 1.5 million distinct CDR3 sequences, around half being singletons. Source material: blood. These receptors were collected from a woman aged 40 to 55 in good health.

This chain uses TRBV20-1 with TRBJ1-5; 8 nucleotides agree with TRBD1. Germline V gene data show CDR1 as DFQATT and CDR2 as SNEGSKA (reference sequence). The CDR3 length is 12 residues. V gave up 5 bases and J gave up 5 bases; unmatched junction bases: 2. CDR3 sequence: CSAEDRDQPQHF. CDR3 nucleotide sequence: TGCAGTGCTGAGGACAGGGATCAGCCCCAGCATTTT.

In this sample, this clonotype turned up a few times. A much larger clone lies one base from this, so it may be a read error. This sequence joins TRBV20-1 and TRBJ2-5; 9 bases match TRBD2. This CDR3 is 14 amino acids long. Germline CDR1 and CDR2: DFQATT and SNEGSKA (reference sequence). J gave up 1 base and V 4 bases, and 4 bases lay outside the gene matches. The CDR3 DNA reads as TGCAGTGCTATTGCGACTAGCGGCCAAGAGACCCAGTACTTC. Residues: CSAIATSGQETQYF.

The V and J genes are TRBV12-3 or TRBV12-4 and TRBJ2-3, with D hard to call. There are 15 residues in the CDR3. The ends were cut back, 5 bases at V and 0 bases at J, with 12 bases in the middle. The CDR3 reads CASSGDLRSTDTQYF. The CDR3 DNA follows: TGTGCCAGCAGTGGCGACCTTCGGAGCACAGATACGCAGTATTTT.

This clonotype was detected ten times or more. This chain connects TRBV27 to TRBJ1-6, with 8 bases matching TRBD1. The length of the CDR3 is 17 residues. V gave up 7 bases and J gave up 7 bases; unmatched junction bases: 15. Per germline, CDR1 MNHEY and CDR2 SMNVEV (reference sequence). This CDR3 is CASTPGGSGGENSPLHF. The CDR3 DNA reads as TGTGCCAGCACCCCTGGTGGGTCAGGGGGCGAGAATTCACCCCTCCACTTT.

This clonotype has a handful of counts. The chain combines TRBV12-3 or TRBV12-4 with TRBJ2-4; maybe TRBD2 (5 bases). The V end was cut by 1 base, the J end by 0 bases, with 13 bases between. The CDR3 loop spans 17 amino acids. The CDR3 nucleotides are TGTGCCAGCAGTTTAGGAAGCGGATCTATAGCCAAAAACATTCAGTACTTC. This gives the protein CASSLGSGSIAKNIQYF.

The V call is TRBV5-1, the J call TRBJ1-2; D is unclear. This CDR3 is built from 14 residues. Germline CDR1 is SGHRS and CDR2 is YFSETQ. Trimming shortened V by 4 bases and J by 7 bases, and 17 bases separated the two germline ends. The CDR3 here is CASSLDDVRGGYTF. The CDR3 DNA sequence: TGCGCCAGCAGCCTGGACGACGTCCGGGGTGGCTACACCTTC.

This rearrangement joins TRBV10-3 to TRBJ2-3, with a possible D match to TRBD2 (5 bases). V lost 0 bases, J lost 2 bases, and 12 bases lay in between. CDR1 is ENHRY and CDR2 is SYGVKD in the germline V gene. This CDR3 has 16 amino acids. The CDR3 sequence is CAISESGVGSTDTQYF. The CDR3, as DNA: TGTGCCATCAGTGAGTCCGGGGTAGGCTCCACAGATACGCAGTATTTT.

The CDR3 DNA reads TGTGCCAGCAGCTCCAGGGAGGTAGCGGGGCCGTATTTT. Amino acids: CASSSREVAGPYF. The V and J genes are TRBV9 and TRBJ2-3; 8 positions agree with TRBD2. Germline loops: CDR1 SGDLS, CDR2 YYNGEE. Trimming at V came to 4 bases and at J to 14 bases, leaving 12 bases not matched to a gene. The CDR3 spans 13 residues.

This clonotype was seen only a few times. This chain links TRBV7-9 with TRBJ1-1, with D unclear. The ends were cut back, 5 bases at V and 1 base at J, with 14 bases in the middle. Germline CDR1 reads SEHNR; CDR2 reads FQNEAQ (reference sequence). This CDR3 region has 15 residues. CDR3 region: CASSPVGPGNTEAFF. In DNA form, the CDR3 reads TGTGCCAGCAGCCCCGTCGGACCAGGGAACACTGAAGCTTTCTTT.

This clonotype was found a few times. V and J are TRBV7-6 and TRBJ2-5, with 11 bases fitting TRBD2. The V gene end was trimmed by 2 bases and the J gene end by 5 bases; junction bases not matched to a gene: 7. The V gene's germline CDR1 is SGHVS and CDR2 FNYEAQ. This CDR3 has 16 amino acids. The CDR3 nucleotides read TGTGCCAGCAGCTTACCGGCTAGCGGGGGGCCGGAGACCCAGTACTTC. Translation gives CASSLPASGGPETQYF.

The chain recombines TRBV7-9 with TRBJ2-2; D might be TRBD1 (7 bases). CDR1 is SEHNR and CDR2 is FQNEAQ in the germline V gene (reference sequence). The CDR3 is 17 residues long. Deletions cut 5 bases from V and 0 bases from J, with 16 bases between. The CDR3 spells CASSPVGGQSNTGELFF. The DNA of the CDR3 is TGTGCCAGCAGCCCCGTCGGGGGACAGTCGAACACCGGGGAGCTGTTTTTT.

This chain joins TRBV28 and TRBJ2-2; 8 nucleotides match TRBD1. The J segment lost 8 bases and the V segment lost 5 bases, leaving 10 bases of the junction unmatched. Germline V gives CDR1 MDHEN, CDR2 SYDVKM. The CDR3 is made up of 15 amino acids. In DNA, the CDR3 is TGTGCCAGCAGTCCCTCCGCAGGGGGCGCGGGGGAGCTGTTTTTT. This sequence encodes CASSPSAGGAGELFF. The variable domain in full, completed from reference TRBV28 and TRBJ2-2, reads DVKVTQSSRYLVKRTGEKVFLECVQDMDHENMFWYRQDPGLGLRLIYFSYDVKMKEKGDIPEGYSVSREKKERFSLILESASTNQTSMYLCASSPSAGGAGELFFGEGSRLTVL.

This chain connects TRBV29-1 to TRBJ2-1; no firm D call. From germline, CDR1 is SQVTM and CDR2 ANQGSEA. There are 13 residues in the CDR3. Trimming left V 4 bases short and J 9 bases short, with 16 bases between. The CDR3 DNA reads as TGCAGCGTTGTGTCCGACGAGTTCGGTGAGCAGTTCTTC. Amino acid sequence: CSVVSDEFGEQFF.

The V and J genes are TRBV11-2 and TRBJ2-1; the D gene is possibly TRBD2 (7 bases). V shed 5 bases and J shed 2 bases, with 19 bases lying between them. The CDR3 totals 17 residues. In germline, CDR1 is SGHAT, CDR2 FQNNGV. The CDR3 DNA follows: TGTGCCAGCAGCCCCTCTGAGAGGGGGGGACCCTACAATGAGCAGTTCTTC. Protein product: CASSPSERGGPYNEQFF.

The rearrangement joins TRBV20-1 to TRBJ1-2, with 8 bases fitting TRBD1. V shed 5 bases and J 8 bases; nucleotides not matched to a gene: 10. This CDR3 contains 13 residues. In germline, CDR1 is DFQATT, CDR2 SNEGSKA (reference sequence). CDR3 nucleotides: TGCAGTGCTCCTGGACAGGGTTTGGGAGGCTACACCTTC. Amino acid sequence: CSAPGQGLGGYTF.

The chain employs TRBV3-1 and TRBJ2-1, with 7 bases that match TRBD1. TRBJ2-7 explains the end of the DNA better; the J call may be wrong. This CDR3 region has 15 residues. From germline, CDR1 is LGHDT and CDR2 YNNKEL (reference sequence). CDR3 protein: CASSQDTGQIYEQYF. In DNA, the CDR3 is TGTGCCAGCAGCCAAGACACGGGACAGATCTACGAGCAGTACTTC.

This clonotype came up a few times. J is TRBJ2-7 and V is TRBV5-6, with 10 bases matching TRBD1. J was trimmed by 4 bases and V by 4 bases; bases with no gene match: 8. The germline gives CDR1 SGHDT, CDR2 YYEEEE. The CDR3 extends over 15 amino acids. CDR3 sequence: CASSPGTGEVYEQYF. CDR3 DNA sequence: TGTGCCAGCAGCCCCGGGACAGGGGAGGTTTACGAGCAGTACTTC.

A few counts support this clonotype. The CDR3 loop reads CSARLAGVPQETQYF. In DNA form, the CDR3 reads TGCAGTGCCCGACTAGCGGGGGTTCCCCAAGAGACCCAGTACTTC. The chain is built from TRBV20-1 and TRBJ2-5; 12 bases line up with TRBD2. The J segment lost 1 base and the V segment lost 6 bases, leaving 6 bases of the junction unmatched. Per germline, CDR1 DFQATT and CDR2 SNEGSKA (reference sequence). The length of the CDR3 is 15 residues.

This clonotype was picked up many times. The rearrangement joins TRBV7-2 to TRBJ2-7, with D perhaps TRBD2 (6 bases). The CDR3 extends over 13 amino acids. The V end lost 4 bases, the J end lost 0 bases, and 7 bases lay between the germline ends. Germline-derived CDR1 and CDR2 are SGHTA and FQGNSA. The CDR3 region has the DNA TGTGCCAGCAGCTCGGGAGTCTCCTACGAGCAGTACTTC. The encoded protein is CASSSGVSYEQYF.